One and the same sample provided the 11 T cell receptor beta chains below, sequenced in a study of blood T cell repertoires in COVID-19. Profiling relied on immunoSEQ multiplex PCR, and the TCRdb table lists in-frame clones only, not all of them. The sample yields about 120,000 clones, 79% seen once. The sample consisted of peripheral blood. The receptor source for this set is a woman aged 80 or over with acute or convalescent COVID-19.

The rearrangement links TRBV7-2 to TRBJ1-1; possibly TRBD1 for D (6 bases). V was clipped by 2 bases and J by 7 bases, with 14 bases between them. The germline CDR1 and CDR2 sequences are SGHTA and FQGNSA. This CDR3 has 14 residues. The CDR3 region is CASSLLTGRGEAFF. In DNA, the CDR3 is TGTGCCAGCAGCTTACTTACAGGGAGGGGTGAAGCTTTCTTT.

This sequence joins TRBV12-5 and TRBJ2-7, with a tentative D call TRBD1 (6 bases). Germline V gene data show CDR1 as LGHNT and CDR2 as FRNRAP. Trimming cost V 5 bases and J 6 bases, with 11 bases left between them. The CDR3 contains 12 residues. The CDR3 DNA is TGTGCTAGTGGTCAACAGGGAGTCGAGCAGTACTTC. Translated: CASGQQGVEQYF.

J is TRBJ1-5 and V is TRBV19, with a tentative D call TRBD1 (5 bases). Germline V lookup: CDR1 LNHDA, CDR2 SQIVND (reference sequence). The CDR3 consists of 14 residues. V was shortened by 4 bases and J by 6 bases, with 13 bases between the two germline ends. CDR3 sequence: CASSTTGGLQPQHF. The CDR3 coding sequence is TGTGCCAGTAGTACCACAGGCGGCCTTCAGCCCCAGCATTTT. The variable domain in full, with the rest retrieved from reference TRBV19 and TRBJ1-5, is DGGITQSPKYLFRKEGQNVTLSCEQNLNHDAMYWYRQDPGQGLRLIYYSQIVNDFQKGDIAEGYSVSREKKESFPLTVTSAQKNPTAFYLCASSTTGGLQPQHFGDGTRLSIL.

This clone was seen a few times. J is TRBJ2-1 and V is TRBV5-1, with TRBD2 matching 7 bases. V was clipped by 3 bases and J by 6 bases; unmatched bases: 9. Germline V gene data show CDR1 as SGHRS and CDR2 as YFSETQ. This CDR3 is 15 amino acids long. The CDR3 spells CASSSEPSGINEQFF. The CDR3, as DNA: TGCGCCAGCAGCTCTGAACCGAGCGGGATCAATGAGCAGTTCTTC.

The genes are TRBV9 and TRBJ2-1; D may be TRBD2 (6 bases). The germline V gene encodes CDR1 SGDLS and CDR2 YYNGEE. The length of the CDR3 is 16 residues. V lost 3 bases, J lost 0 bases, and 13 bases lay in between. CDR3 amino acids: CASSASGRSSYNEQFF. The CDR3 region has the DNA TGTGCCAGCAGCGCGTCAGGGAGGAGCTCCTACAATGAGCAGTTCTTC. Supplemented by reference TRBV9 and TRBJ2-1, the full variable domain reads DSGVTQTPKHLITATGQRVTLRCSPRSGDLSVYWYQQSLDQGLQFLIQYYNGEERAKGNILERFSAQQFPDLHSELNLSSLELGDSALYFCASSASGRSSYNEQFFGPGTRLTVL.

The chain recombines TRBV27 with TRBJ1-1; D perhaps matches TRBD1 (6 bases). Germline CDR1 is MNHEY and CDR2 is SMNVEV (reference sequence). V shed 5 bases and J shed 7 bases, with 14 bases lying between them. This CDR3 has 13 amino acids. The DNA for the CDR3 is TGTGCCAGCAGTATAGGACAGAGGGGTGAAGCTTTCTTT. Translation: CASSIGQRGEAFF.

V gene TRBV2 combines with J gene TRBJ1-1; no reliable D call. V was trimmed by 4 bases and J by 1 base, leaving 10 bases between them. The CDR3 spans 14 residues. Germline values: CDR1 SNHLY, CDR2 FYNNEI. As DNA, the CDR3 is TGTGCCAGCAGTGCTGCGGCCAGGAACACTGAAGCTTTCTTT. Its translation: CASSAAARNTEAFF.

The J gene is TRBJ2-7, the V gene TRBV7-2; 7 positions agree with TRBD1. V trimming: 5 bases; J trimming: 7 bases; junction bases outside the gene matches: 14. CDR1 is SGHTA, CDR2 FQGNSA, per germline. This CDR3 is 15 amino acids long. Here the CDR3 reads CASSPKRAGGEEQYF. The CDR3 DNA sequence: TGTGCCAGCAGCCCCAAAAGGGCAGGGGGTGAAGAGCAGTACTTC.

This chain joins TRBV7-3 and TRBJ1-2, with D unresolved. The CDR3 length is 15 residues. Trimming took 2 bases from V and 0 from J, leaving 10 bases between them. CDR1 and CDR2 (germline): SGHTA, FQGTGA. CDR3 coding DNA: TGTGCCAGCAGCTTAGGAGGGTACTCTAACTATGGCTACACCTTC. It encodes CASSLGGYSNYGYTF.

The count of this clone is one. The rearrangement uses TRBV6-5 and TRBJ2-3, with 9 bases fitting TRBD2. Germline V CDR1 and CDR2: MNHEY, SVGAGI. This CDR3 spans 13 amino acids. Trimming took 10 bases from V and 3 from J; bases not matched to a gene: 5. The CDR3 here is CATRSGGTDTQYF. CDR3 nucleotides: TGTGCCACCCGCAGCGGGGGGACAGATACGCAGTATTTT.

The chain has TRBV19 and TRBJ1-1; perhaps TRBD1 as D (6 bases). Trimming removed 6 bases from V and 2 bases from J, with 10 bases in between. Germline V lookup: CDR1 LNHDA, CDR2 SQIVND (reference sequence). This CDR3 comprises 13 residues. CDR3 region: CASRGQINTEAFF. The CDR3 DNA is TGTGCCAGTAGGGGACAAATTAACACTGAAGCTTTCTTT.